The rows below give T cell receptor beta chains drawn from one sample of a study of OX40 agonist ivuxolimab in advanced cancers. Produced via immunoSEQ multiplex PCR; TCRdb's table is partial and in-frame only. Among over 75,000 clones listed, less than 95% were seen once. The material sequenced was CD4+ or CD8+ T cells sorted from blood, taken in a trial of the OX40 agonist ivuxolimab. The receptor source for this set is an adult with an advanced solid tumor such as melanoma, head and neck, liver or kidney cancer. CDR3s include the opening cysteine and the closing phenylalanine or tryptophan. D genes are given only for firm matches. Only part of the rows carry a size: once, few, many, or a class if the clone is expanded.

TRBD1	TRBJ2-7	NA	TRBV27	CASALTGGGEQYF	TGTGCCAGCGCCCTGACAGGGGGTGGGGAGCAGTACTTC
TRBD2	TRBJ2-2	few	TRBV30	CAWTPLAGSAGELFF	TGTGCCTGGACTCCACTAGCGGGAAGCGCCGGGGAGCTGTTTTTT
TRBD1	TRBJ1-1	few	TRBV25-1	CASSDHRGAFF	TGTGCCAGCAGTGACCACAGGGGAGCTTTCTTT
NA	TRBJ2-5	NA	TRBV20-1	CSARPEETQYF	TGCAGTGCTAGACCGGAAGAGACCCAGTACTTC
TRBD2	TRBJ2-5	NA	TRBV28	CASSLISGGSKETQYF	TGTGCCAGCAGTCTAATTAGCGGGGGGTCGAAAGAGACCCAGTACTTC
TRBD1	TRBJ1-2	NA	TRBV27	CASSSGQGAFGGYTF	TGTGCCAGCAGCTCCGGACAGGGTGCCTTCGGGGGCTACACCTTC
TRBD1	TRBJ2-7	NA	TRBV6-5	CASSYRQGAYEQYF	TGTGCCAGCAGTTATCGGCAGGGGGCTTACGAGCAGTACTTC
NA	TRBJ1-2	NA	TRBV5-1	CASSLGHSANYGYTF	TGCGCCAGCAGCTTGGGCCACAGCGCTAACTATGGCTACACCTTC
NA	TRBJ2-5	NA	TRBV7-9	CASSLARGGEVVETQYF	TGTGCCAGCAGCTTAGCGAGGGGGGGAGAGGTGGTGGAGACCCAGTACTTC
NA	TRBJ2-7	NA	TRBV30	CAWSVDGYEQYF	TGTGCCTGGAGTGTAGACGGATACGAGCAGTACTTC
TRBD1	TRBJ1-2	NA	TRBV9	CASSPWTGTYGYTF	TGTGCCAGCAGCCCCTGGACAGGAACCTATGGCTACACCTTC
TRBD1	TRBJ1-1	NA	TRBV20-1	CSATDRAEAFF	TGCAGTGCTACTGACAGGGCTGAAGCTTTCTTT
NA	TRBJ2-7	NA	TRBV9	CASSVGAPIYEQYF	TGTGCCAGCAGCGTAGGCGCTCCCATCTACGAGCAGTACTTC
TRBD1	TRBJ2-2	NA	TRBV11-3	CASSPPGGAVGELFF	TGTGCCAGCAGCCCACCAGGGGGCGCGGTCGGGGAGCTGTTTTTT
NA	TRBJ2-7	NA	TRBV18	CASSPPQSGGHEQYF	TGTGCCAGCTCACCACCGCAGTCAGGGGGGCACGAGCAGTACTTC
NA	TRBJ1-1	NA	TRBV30	CAWLLTVNTEAFF	TGTGCCTGGTTATTGACGGTCAACACTGAAGCTTTCTTT
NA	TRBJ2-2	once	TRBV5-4	CASSLGGGELFF	TGTGCCAGCAGCTTGGGGGGCGGGGAGCTGTTTTTT
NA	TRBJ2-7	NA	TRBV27	CASSLAQGHEQYF	TGTGCCAGCAGTTTAGCGCAGGGCCACGAGCAGTACTTC
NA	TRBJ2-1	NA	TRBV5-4	CASRPADSYNEQFF	TGTGCCAGCCGTCCAGCGGACTCCTACAATGAGCAGTTCTTC
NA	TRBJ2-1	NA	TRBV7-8	CASSLGVGGNEQFF	TGTGCCAGCAGCTTAGGGGTCGGAGGCAATGAGCAGTTCTTC
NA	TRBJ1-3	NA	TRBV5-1	CASSFGNSGNTIYF	TGCGCCAGCAGCTTCGGTAACTCTGGAAACACCATATATTTT
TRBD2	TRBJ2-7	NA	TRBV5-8	CASSFSGGDEQYF	TGTGCCAGCAGCTTCTCGGGAGGGGACGAGCAGTACTTC
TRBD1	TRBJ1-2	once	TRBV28	CASSLRQGAWGYTF	TGTGCCAGCAGTTTGCGGCAGGGGGCTTGGGGCTACACCTTC
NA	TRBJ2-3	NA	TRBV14	CASSQDWATDTQYF	TGTGCCAGCAGCCAAGATTGGGCAACGGATACGCAGTATTTT
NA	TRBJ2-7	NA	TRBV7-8	CASSSTGQSYEQYF	TGTGCCAGCAGCTCCACGGGGCAGTCCTACGAGCAGTACTTC
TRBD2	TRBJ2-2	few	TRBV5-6	CASRQRGSGANTGELFF	TGTGCCAGCAGACAAAGAGGTAGCGGGGCGAACACCGGGGAGCTGTTTTTT
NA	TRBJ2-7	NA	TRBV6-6	CASSSPGEPYEQYF	TGTGCCAGCAGTTCTCCAGGGGAGCCCTACGAGCAGTACTTC
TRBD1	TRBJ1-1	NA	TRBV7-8	CASSIPTDRGRGPEAFF	TGTGCCAGCAGCATACCTACTGACAGGGGGCGCGGGCCTGAAGCTTTCTTT
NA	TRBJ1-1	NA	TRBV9	CASSAGTEAFF	TGTGCCAGCAGCGCAGGCACTGAAGCTTTCTTT